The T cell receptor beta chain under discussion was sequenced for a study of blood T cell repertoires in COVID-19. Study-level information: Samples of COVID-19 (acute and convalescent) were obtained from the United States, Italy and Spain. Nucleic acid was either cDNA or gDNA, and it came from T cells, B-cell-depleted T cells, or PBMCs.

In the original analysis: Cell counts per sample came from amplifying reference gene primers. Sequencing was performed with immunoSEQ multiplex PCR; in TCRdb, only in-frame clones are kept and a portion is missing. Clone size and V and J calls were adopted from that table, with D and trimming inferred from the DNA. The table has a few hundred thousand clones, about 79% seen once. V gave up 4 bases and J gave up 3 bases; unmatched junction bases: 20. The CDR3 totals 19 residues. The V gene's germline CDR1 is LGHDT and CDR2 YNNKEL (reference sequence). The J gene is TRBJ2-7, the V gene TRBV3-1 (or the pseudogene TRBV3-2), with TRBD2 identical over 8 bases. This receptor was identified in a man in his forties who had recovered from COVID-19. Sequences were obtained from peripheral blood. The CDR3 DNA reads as TGTGCCAGCAGCCTAGGGGAATCAAAGGGACTAGGACGACGCTACGAGCAGTACTTC. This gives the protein CASSLGESKGLGRRYEQYF.